This T cell receptor beta chain was captured by sequencing in a study of cytomegalovirus exposure and HLA in healthy donors. Whole-study results and caveats: A later analysis reportedly identified an Asian-associated ancestry cluster as carrying fewer N-insertions than the roughly 720-donor mean. A prior analysis recorded that most TCR beta V segments were productive about 87% or about 30% of the time.

The germline V gene has CDR1 LNHNV and CDR2 YYDKDF (reference sequence). CDR3 length: 18 amino acids. J was trimmed by 5 bases and V by 0 bases; bases with no gene match: 14. The donors comprised healthy bone marrow donors. At sampling all donors were nominally healthy, likely with unrecorded immune exposures. As regards this clone: Its antigen is as yet unknown.

The PCR had 60 Vbeta and 13 Jbeta primers. Clones were sequenced by immunoSEQ multiplex PCR, and TCRdb holds only the in-frame ones, with some missing. The data show about 130,000 clones, and the top ten clones hold 2.2%. Sequenced sample: PBMCs. The chain joins TRBV15 to TRBJ1-1, with TRBD1 identical over 8 bases. This receptor was obtained from a man aged 35 to 55 in good health and CMV-seronegative. As DNA, the CDR3 is TGTGCCACCAGCAGAGATTACCCAACAGGGGGAAAGGGAACTGAAGCTTTCTTT. Protein: CATSRDYPTGGKGTEAFF.